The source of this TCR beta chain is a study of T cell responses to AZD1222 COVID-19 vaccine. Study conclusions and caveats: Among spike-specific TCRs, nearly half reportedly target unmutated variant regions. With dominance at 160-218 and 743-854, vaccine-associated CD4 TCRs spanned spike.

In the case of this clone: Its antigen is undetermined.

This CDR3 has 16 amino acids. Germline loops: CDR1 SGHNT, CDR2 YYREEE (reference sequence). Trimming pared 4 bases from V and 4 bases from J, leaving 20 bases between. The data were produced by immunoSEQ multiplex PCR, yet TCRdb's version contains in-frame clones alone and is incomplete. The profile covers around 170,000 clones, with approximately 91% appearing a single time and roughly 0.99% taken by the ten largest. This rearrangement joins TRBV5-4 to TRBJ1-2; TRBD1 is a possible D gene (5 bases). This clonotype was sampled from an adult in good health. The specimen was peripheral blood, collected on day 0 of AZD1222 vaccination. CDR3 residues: CASSPGGTEKFYGYTF. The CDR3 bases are TGTGCCAGCAGCCCCGGGGGGACGGAGAAGTTCTATGGCTACACCTTC.